This T cell receptor beta chain was sequenced in a study of PD-1 blockade in classical Hodgkin lymphoma. Regarding this clone: Its antigen remains unidentified.

Findings and limits, study-wide: At baseline, newly diagnosed patients reportedly showed less TCR diversity than healthy donors. TCR diversity rose significantly by C4D1 in CD4+ but not CD8+ cells.

The patients all showed relapse after autologous stem cell transplantation, while their brentuximab vedotin exposure varied. Germline CDR1 SGHAT, CDR2 FQNNGV. The CDR3 runs to 15 residues. The germline V and J ends were trimmed by 5 bases and 5 bases, with 15 bases remaining between them. Here immunoSEQ multiplex PCR was the method, and the copy in TCRdb shows in-frame clones only, minus some. Among some 17,000 clones listed, about four fifths were seen once. This chain joins TRBV11-2 and TRBJ2-2; no reliable D call. The sequence was collected from a human donor with classical Hodgkin lymphoma. The sample consisted of peripheral blood mononuclear cells (PBMCs), taken before the second cycle of nivolumab. This CDR3 is CASSPNPTATGELFF. In DNA, the CDR3 is TGTGCCAGCAGCCCTAACCCTACAGCAACCGGGGAGCTGTTTTTT.